The 5 T cell receptor beta chains below were found in one sample sequenced in a study of T cell repertoires in cytomegalovirus infection. A single record per CDR3 protein comes from TCRdb applying MiXCR to the reads. The data contain about 400,000 distinct CDR3 sequences, approximately 35% of them singletons. What these receptors recognize is not known. Source: cultured PBMCs, taken from culture after CMV antigen stimulation. Receptor source: a human donor in good health (CMV status not recorded). Some clones in this sample may be carry-over from other donors' samples.

This chain connects TRBV2 to TRBJ1-2; TRBD1 might be the D (6 bases). Germline V gene sequence: CDR1 SNHLY, CDR2 FYNNEI. Trimming cost V 10 bases and J 6 bases, with 18 bases left between them. The CDR3 sequence is 13 residues long. The CDR3 nucleotides read TGTGCCACCCCGACAGGTCGGCTCGATGGCTACACCTTC. Translating gives CATPTGRLDGYTF.

This clonotype was picked up a small number of times. The V and J genes are TRBV12-3 or TRBV12-4 and TRBJ1-1, with D perhaps matching TRBD1 (6 bases). CDR3 length: 14 residues. V was cut by 6 bases and J by 7 bases, with 18 bases left in between. CDR3 DNA sequence: TGTGCCAGCAGCCGCCGTGTTCAGGGGAGTGAAGCTTTCTTT. This gives the protein CASSRRVQGSEAFF.

The chain couples TRBV7-2 to TRBJ1-2, with D unclear. This CDR3 has 15 residues. Germline V gives CDR1 SGHTA, CDR2 FQGNSA. The germline V and J ends were trimmed by 0 bases and 3 bases, with 11 bases remaining between them. The CDR3 loop reads CASSLAHGSDYGYTF. The CDR3 bases are TGTGCCAGCAGCTTAGCGCACGGCTCGGACTATGGCTACACCTTC.

V usage is TRBV2 and J usage is TRBJ1-3; D unresolved. Trimming took 4 bases from V and 0 from J, leaving 7 bases between them. Germline CDR1 and CDR2: SNHLY and FYNNEI. The length of the CDR3 is 14 residues. The CDR3 bases are TGTGCCAGCAGTGGACGGGGCTCTGGAAACACCATATATTTT. Translated, it gives CASSGRGSGNTIYF. Together with reference TRBV2 and TRBJ1-3, the CDR3 gives the full variable domain: EPEVTQTPSHQVTQMGQEVILRCVPISNHLYFYWYRQILGQKVEFLVSFYNNEISEKSEIFDDQFSVERPDGSNFTLKIRSTKLEDSAMYFCASSGRGSGNTIYFGEGSWLTVV.

The chain uses TRBV6-1 and TRBJ1-5, with D possibly TRBD1 on 6 matching bases. This CDR3 contains 14 residues. CDR1 is MNHNS, CDR2 SASEGT, per germline. Trimming took off 4 bases at V and 3 bases at J, with 10 bases between the two ends. The CDR3 here is CASSATGLNQPQHF. CDR3 DNA: TGTGCCAGCAGTGCAACAGGGCTCAATCAGCCCCAGCATTTT.